A single sample gave rise to the 30 T cell receptor beta chains below, sequenced in a study of OX40 agonist ivuxolimab in advanced cancers. Data came from immunoSEQ multiplex PCR; TCRdb stores just in-frame clones and leaves some out. The sample lists tens of thousands of clones; roughly 85% were seen once. Sequencing used CD4+ or CD8+ T cells sorted from blood, obtained in a trial of the OX40 agonist ivuxolimab. The receptors shown here come from an adult with an advanced solid tumor such as melanoma, head and neck, liver or kidney cancer.

The chain links TRBV7-2 to TRBJ1-4; D unresolved. The V gene lost 5 bases and the J gene lost 7 bases, with 11 bases spanning the gap. The CDR3 is 13 residues long. Per the germline V gene, CDR1 is SGHTA and CDR2 is FQGNSA. CDR3 amino acids: CASSPPEAEKLFF. DNA of the CDR3: TGTGCCAGCAGCCCGCCGGAGGCTGAAAAACTGTTTTTT.

A remark on this clone: The sample contains more than one DNA sequence encoding this CDR3. V gene TRBV7-2 combines with J gene TRBJ2-7, with 10 positions matching TRBD2. The CDR3 totals 15 residues. In germline, CDR1 is SGHTA, CDR2 FQGNSA. Trimming at V came to 1 base and at J to 4 bases, leaving 4 bases not matched to a gene. The CDR3 here is CASSLGASGGYEQYF. In DNA form, the CDR3 reads TGTGCCAGCAGCTTAGGTGCTAGCGGGGGTTACGAGCAGTACTTC.

The rearrangement uses TRBV2 and TRBJ2-1, with D possibly being TRBD1 (6 bases). The V gene's germline CDR1 is SNHLY and CDR2 FYNNEI. This CDR3 contains 12 residues. Trimming removed 5 bases from V and 8 bases from J, with 10 bases in between. CDR3 sequence (DNA): TGTGCCAGCAGTCCCAGGGGCTATGAGCAGTTCTTC. This translates into CASSPRGYEQFF.

V gene TRBV6-1 combines with J gene TRBJ1-4; D remains unclear. The germline V and J ends were trimmed by 4 bases and 7 bases, with 13 bases remaining between them. The length of the CDR3 is 14 residues. Looked up from germline, CDR1 is MNHNS and CDR2 is SASEGT. The CDR3 DNA is TGTGCCAGCAGTGCAAACCCGGACGGTGAAAAACTGTTTTTT. It encodes CASSANPDGEKLFF.

This clone was detected once. This chain connects TRBV6-1 to TRBJ2-1, with a tentative D call TRBD2 (7 bases). Between the trimmed V and J ends, which lost 6 bases and 7 bases, there was a span of 13 bases. Germline loops: CDR1 MNHNS, CDR2 SASEGT. This CDR3 region has 13 residues. Here the CDR3 reads CASSPRGGNEQFF. CDR3 DNA sequence: TGTGCCAGCAGCCCAAGGGGGGGGAATGAGCAGTTCTTC.

This clone came up once. CDR3 DNA: TGTGCCAGCAGTTCGGACAGGAGGTCAAGTTCACCCCTCCACTTT. Translated, it gives CASSSDRRSSSPLHF. The genes are TRBV6-6 and TRBJ1-6; TRBD1 agrees at 7 bases. Germline CDR1 and CDR2: MNHNY and SVGAGI (reference sequence). V gave up 4 bases and J gave up 9 bases; unmatched junction bases: 9. CDR3 length: 15 amino acids.

This clone was counted once. This sequence joins TRBV4-1 and TRBJ1-5, with 8 bases fitting TRBD1. The ends lost 1 base at V and 2 bases at J; junction bases unmatched: 4. There are 16 residues in the CDR3. Per the germline V gene, CDR1 is MGHRA and CDR2 is YSYEKL. The CDR3 nucleotides are TGCGCCAGCAGCCAAGTCGACAGGGGAGGCAATCAGCCCCAGCATTTT. Translation gives CASSQVDRGGNQPQHF.

This sequence joins TRBV18 and TRBJ2-7, with 15 bases matching TRBD2. V trimming: 4 bases; J trimming: 6 bases; junction bases outside the gene matches: 7. The length of the CDR3 is 16 residues. CDR1 and CDR2 from the germline V gene are KGHSH and LQKENI. CDR3 nucleotides: TGTGCCAGCTCACTAACGGGACTAGCGGGAGGCTCCGAGCAGTACTTC. Translating it yields CASSLTGLAGGSEQYF.

The chain is built from TRBV5-6 and TRBJ1-4; D gene ambiguous. Between the trimmed V and J ends, which lost 2 bases and 2 bases, there was a span of 7 bases. Germline values: CDR1 SGHDT, CDR2 YYEEEE. The CDR3 totals 14 residues. The CDR3 DNA reads as TGTGCCAGCAGCTTCTCCGGGACTAATGAAAAACTGTTTTTT. Protein sequence: CASSFSGTNEKLFF.

The chain recombines TRBV11-2 with TRBJ2-7, with D uncertain. Trimming cost V 5 bases and J 3 bases, with 8 bases left between them. The length of the CDR3 is 12 residues. From germline, CDR1 is SGHAT and CDR2 FQNNGV. CDR3 residues: CASSRDNYEQYF. The CDR3 region has the DNA TGTGCCAGCAGCCGAGACAACTACGAGCAGTACTTC.

The J gene is TRBJ2-7, the V gene TRBV11-1; 8 bases agree with TRBD1. CDR1 SGHAT and CDR2 FQDESV come from the germline V gene (reference sequence). V was clipped by 3 bases and J by 3 bases; unmatched bases: 7. CDR3 size: 15 residues. The CDR3 DNA reads as TGTGCCAGCAGCTTGAGTCCGGGACAGGTCTACGAGCAGTACTTC. Residues: CASSLSPGQVYEQYF.

DNA of the CDR3: TGTGCCAGCAGTTACTCGATGCGGGGGGCCGTTGAGACCCAGTACTTC. This sequence encodes CASSYSMRGAVETQYF. V usage is TRBV6-6 and J usage is TRBJ2-5; 8 positions agree with TRBD2. Germline values: CDR1 MNHNY, CDR2 SVGAGI (reference sequence). J was trimmed by 5 bases and V by 0 bases; bases with no gene match: 8. The CDR3 is made up of 16 amino acids.

V is TRBV11-2 and J is TRBJ1-2; maybe TRBD1 (6 bases). Germline CDR1 and CDR2: SGHAT and FQNNGV. V was cut by 5 bases and J by 8 bases, with 18 bases left in between. The CDR3 runs to 14 residues. The CDR3 loop is CASSEPGHRGGYTF. The CDR3 DNA reads as TGTGCCAGCAGCGAGCCGGGACATCGTGGGGGCTACACCTTC.

The V gene is TRBV9, the J gene TRBJ2-1; D remains ambiguous. Between the trimmed V and J ends, which lost 0 bases and 4 bases, there was a span of 5 bases. This CDR3 is built from 13 residues. In germline, CDR1 is SGDLS, CDR2 YYNGEE. CDR3 protein: CASSVAIYNEQFF. The CDR3 nucleotides are TGTGCCAGCAGCGTAGCCATTTACAATGAGCAGTTCTTC.

V usage is TRBV19 and J usage is TRBJ1-4; D gene unclear. The CDR3 is 13 amino acids. Trimming pared 4 bases from V and 7 bases from J, leaving 10 bases between. Germline V gives CDR1 LNHDA, CDR2 SQIVND (reference sequence). CDR3 loop: CASSTQWGEKLFF. For the CDR3, the DNA is TGTGCCAGTAGTACCCAATGGGGTGAAAAACTGTTTTTT.

The chain employs TRBV5-1 and TRBJ1-6, with a possible D match to TRBD1 (5 bases). CDR1 is SGHRS and CDR2 is YFSETQ in the germline V gene. V was shortened by 3 bases and J by 7 bases, with 11 bases between the two germline ends. The length of the CDR3 is 14 residues. CDR3 nucleotide sequence: TGCGCCAGCAGCTCCACTGACAGAAATTCACCCCTCCACTTT. Its protein is CASSSTDRNSPLHF. Combining the CDR3 with reference TRBV5-1 and TRBJ1-6 gives the whole variable domain KAGVTQTPRYLIKTRGQQVTLSCSPISGHRSVSWYQQTPGQGLQFLFEYFSETQRNKGNFPGRFSGRQFSNSRSEMNVSTLELGDSALYLCASSSTDRNSPLHFGNGTRLTVT.

The gene calls are TRBV28 and TRBJ2-7; D uncertain. Germline assignment: CDR1 MDHEN and CDR2 SYDVKM. The CDR3 totals 15 residues. Trimming pared 2 bases from V and 0 bases from J, leaving 11 bases between. The CDR3 here is CASSLLKVGSYEQYF. In nucleotides, the CDR3 is TGTGCCAGCAGTTTACTAAAGGTGGGCTCCTACGAGCAGTACTTC.

The chain links TRBV27 to TRBJ1-2; 8 positions match TRBD1. Per germline, CDR1 MNHEY and CDR2 SMNVEV (reference sequence). Trimming cost V 3 bases and J 3 bases; bases outside gene matches: 3. The CDR3 length is 14 residues. In DNA, the CDR3 is TGTGCCAGCAGTTTCGGACAGGGAGACTATGGCTACACCTTC. This gives the protein CASSFGQGDYGYTF.

The gene calls are TRBV30 and TRBJ2-5; 10 bases are a match to TRBD1. V dropped 1 base and J dropped 4; count of bases not matched to a gene: 0. The CDR3 has 13 amino acids. Germline V gives CDR1 GTSNPN, CDR2 SVGIG (reference sequence). The CDR3 reads CAWSGDRGETQYF. The CDR3 DNA follows: TGTGCCTGGAGTGGGGACAGGGGAGAGACCCAGTACTTC.

This clone showed up just once. V usage is TRBV7-2 and J usage is TRBJ1-3; D is ambiguous. The CDR3 consists of 16 residues. V was trimmed by 5 bases and J by 0 bases, leaving 14 bases between them. The germline gives CDR1 SGHTA, CDR2 FQGNSA. The CDR3 loop is CASSGQDVSSGNTIYF. As DNA, the CDR3 is TGTGCCAGCAGCGGGCAGGACGTATCCTCTGGAAACACCATATATTTT.

This chain connects TRBV7-9 to TRBJ2-5; 13 nucleotides align to TRBD2. This CDR3 is built from 18 residues. V was clipped by 4 bases and J by 2 bases; unmatched bases: 10. CDR1 is SEHNR, CDR2 FQNEAQ, per germline (reference sequence). Written as DNA, the CDR3 is TGTGCCAGCAGCTCGGGACTAGCGGGACTCAAACCACAAGAGACCCAGTACTTC. Translating gives CASSSGLAGLKPQETQYF.

The rearrangement joins TRBV6-6 to TRBJ1-4; tentative D call: TRBD1 (5 bases). Trimming cost V 8 bases and J 8 bases, with 18 bases left between them. The germline V gene has CDR1 MNHNY and CDR2 SVGAGI (reference sequence). The CDR3 has 14 residues. The CDR3 nucleotides read TGTGCCAGCTTTGACGCCGGGGGAGACGAAAAACTGTTTTTT. Its translation is CASFDAGGDEKLFF.

The chain couples TRBV19 to TRBJ1-5; D is possibly TRBD1 (6 bases). V was pared by 4 bases and J by 6 bases, with 10 bases between. Germline V gives CDR1 LNHDA, CDR2 SQIVND (reference sequence). The CDR3 contains 13 residues. CDR3 in amino acids: CASSKQGAQPQHF. In nucleotides, the CDR3 is TGTGCCAGTAGTAAACAGGGTGCTCAGCCCCAGCATTTT. The complete variable domain, with remaining parts taken from reference TRBV19 and TRBJ1-5, reads DGGITQSPKYLFRKEGQNVTLSCEQNLNHDAMYWYRQDPGQGLRLIYYSQIVNDFQKGDIAEGYSVSREKKESFPLTVTSAQKNPTAFYLCASSKQGAQPQHFGDGTRLSIL.

The chain joins TRBV7-8 to TRBJ1-5; 11 bases line up with TRBD1. The CDR3 runs to 15 residues. After removal of 1 base from V and 6 bases from J, the junction contained 2 bases not matched to a gene. Germline loops: CDR1 SGHVS, CDR2 FQNEAQ. CDR3 DNA: TGTGCCAGCAGCTTAGGGACAGGGGGCGGTCAGCCCCAGCATTTT. Translation: CASSLGTGGGQPQHF.

J is TRBJ2-2 and V is TRBV29-1; maybe TRBD2 (7 bases). The CDR3 sequence is 14 residues long. V was cut by 7 bases and J by 7 bases, with 19 bases left in between. The germline V gene encodes CDR1 SQVTM and CDR2 ANQGSEA. The CDR3 region has the DNA TGCAGCGCTGCAGGGGAGGGGAAGGGCGGGGAGCTGTTTTTT. It yields the protein CSAAGEGKGGELFF.

This rearrangement joins TRBV5-5 to TRBJ2-5; D may be TRBD2 (5 bases). CDR1 and CDR2 (germline): SGHKS, YYEKEE (reference sequence). V was clipped by 2 bases and J by 5 bases, with 10 bases between them. CDR3 length equals 13 residues. The CDR3 sequence is CASSFSGSETQYF. For the CDR3, the DNA is TGTGCCAGCAGCTTTTCGGGGAGCGAGACCCAGTACTTC.

This clone is a singleton in its sample. The rearrangement links TRBV6-1 to TRBJ2-1; TRBD1 might be the D (5 bases). The germline V gene has CDR1 MNHNS and CDR2 SASEGT. The CDR3 covers 17 residues. V was cut by 2 bases and J by 1 base, with 15 bases left in between. The CDR3 DNA sequence: TGTGCCAGCAGTGAATTACGGTTAAGGGGTTCCTACAATGAGCAGTTCTTC. As protein: CASSELRLRGSYNEQFF.

This clone came up once. This chain links TRBV7-2 with TRBJ2-1; TRBD1 aligns across 8 bases. Germline CDR1 SGHTA, CDR2 FQGNSA. Trimming at V came to 1 base and at J to 2 bases, leaving 1 base not matched to a gene. CDR3 length: 15 amino acids. CDR3 nucleotide sequence: TGTGCCAGCAGCTTAGAGGGACAGGCCTACAATGAGCAGTTCTTC. Translated: CASSLEGQAYNEQFF.

The chain uses TRBV5-1 and TRBJ1-2, with TRBD1 matching over 8 bases. CDR1 is SGHRS, CDR2 YFSETQ, per germline. This CDR3 spans 12 amino acids. With 5 bases clipped from V and 8 bases from J, the junction kept 5 bases outside the gene matches. CDR3 loop: CASRMTGDGYTF. The CDR3 region has the DNA TGCGCCAGCAGAATGACAGGGGACGGCTACACCTTC. The whole variable domain, filled in from reference TRBV5-1 and TRBJ1-2, reads KAGVTQTPRYLIKTRGQQVTLSCSPISGHRSVSWYQQTPGQGLQFLFEYFSETQRNKGNFPGRFSGRQFSNSRSEMNVSTLELGDSALYLCASRMTGDGYTFGSGTRLTVV.

The V gene is TRBV9, the J gene TRBJ2-2, with 8 bases lining up with TRBD2. CDR1 is SGDLS, CDR2 YYNGEE, per germline. The CDR3 loop spans 19 amino acids. The J segment lost 4 bases and the V segment lost 3 bases, leaving 17 bases of the junction unmatched. The DNA for the CDR3 is TGTGCCAGCAGCGCCGGGAGAGGGACTAGAGCGGGAACCACCGGGGAGCTGTTTTTT. Protein product: CASSAGRGTRAGTTGELFF. The whole variable domain, remainder taken from reference TRBV9 and TRBJ2-2, is DSGVTQTPKHLITATGQRVTLRCSPRSGDLSVYWYQQSLDQGLQFLIQYYNGEERAKGNILERFSAQQFPDLHSELNLSSLELGDSALYFCASSAGRGTRAGTTGELFFGEGSRLTVL.